These 32 T cell receptor beta chains were all obtained from the same sample, sequenced in a study of T cell responses to AZD1222 COVID-19 vaccine. The table came from immunoSEQ multiplex PCR; TCRdb's copy has only in-frame clones and leaves some out. The sample lists about 150,000 clones; 70% to 90% were seen once. The sample consisted of peripheral blood, taken on day 0 of MenACWY control vaccination. The receptors originated from an adult in good health.

V gene TRBV27 combines with J gene TRBJ2-2, with D perhaps assigned TRBD1 or TRBD2 (5 bases each). This CDR3 contains 17 residues. Germline CDR1 and CDR2: MNHEY and SMNVEV (reference sequence). Deletions cut 5 bases from V and 3 bases from J, with 19 bases between. Here the CDR3 reads CASSQPRLLGDTGELFF. CDR3 sequence (DNA): TGTGCCAGCAGTCAACCTCGTCTACTAGGGGACACCGGGGAGCTGTTTTTT.

The chain couples TRBV9 to TRBJ1-6; D is undetermined. The CDR3 totals 14 residues. The V gene's germline CDR1 is SGDLS and CDR2 YYNGEE. V lost 5 bases and J lost 5, with 11 bases in between. The CDR3 DNA follows: TGTGCCAGCAGGGCGGGCCCAAATAATTCACCCCTCCACTTT. Its protein product is CASRAGPNNSPLHF.

The sample holds one count of this clone. CDR3 amino acids: CASSLSSTDTQYF. The DNA for the CDR3 is TGTGCCAGCAGTCTATCGAGCACAGATACGCAGTATTTT. This sequence joins TRBV6-5 and TRBJ2-3; D gene ambiguous. Germline V lookup: CDR1 MNHEY, CDR2 SVGAGI. Trimming took off 5 bases at V and 0 bases at J, with 6 bases between the two ends. The CDR3 is made up of 13 amino acids.

This clone appeared once. V gene TRBV19 combines with J gene TRBJ2-2, with unresolved D. Germline loops: CDR1 LNHDA, CDR2 SQIVND (reference sequence). This CDR3 has 14 amino acids. V gave up 2 bases and J gave up 2 bases, with 6 bases separating them. DNA of the CDR3: TGTGCCAGTAGTATACAAGAAAACACCGGGGAGCTGTTTTTT. As protein: CASSIQENTGELFF.

The chain joins TRBV11-2 to TRBJ1-3; no reliable D call. The CDR3 runs 16 residues. V dropped 5 bases and J dropped 0 bases, with 14 bases sitting between them. The germline V gene has CDR1 SGHAT and CDR2 FQNNGV. The CDR3 here is CASSNHLRSSGNTIYF. For the CDR3, the DNA is TGTGCCAGCAGCAACCACCTCCGGAGCTCTGGAAACACCATATATTTT.

J is TRBJ1-1 and V is TRBV5-1; tentatively, D is TRBD1 (5 bases). Germline CDR1 and CDR2: SGHRS and YFSETQ. V dropped 0 bases and J dropped 0 bases, with 12 bases sitting between them. The CDR3 has 16 residues. The CDR3 region has the DNA TGCGCCAGCAGCTTGGAAGGAGGGGTTGTGAACACTGAAGCTTTCTTT. This sequence encodes CASSLEGGVVNTEAFF. The full variable domain, with the rest looked up from reference TRBV5-1 and TRBJ1-1, is KAGVTQTPRYLIKTRGQQVTLSCSPISGHRSVSWYQQTPGQGLQFLFEYFSETQRNKGNFPGRFSGRQFSNSRSEMNVSTLELGDSALYLCASSLEGGVVNTEAFFGQGTRLTVV.

The gene calls are TRBV28 and TRBJ2-7, with D unclear. This CDR3 is 14 amino acids long. V gave up 3 bases and J gave up 6 bases, with 15 bases separating them. Germline V gives CDR1 MDHEN, CDR2 SYDVKM. Here the CDR3 DNA reads TGTGCCAGCAGTTTGGGTGCAGCTTCGGGCGAGCAGTACTTC. Protein product: CASSLGAASGEQYF.

This chain links TRBV11-2 with TRBJ1-1; D is undetermined. The ends were cut back, 7 bases at V and 5 bases at J, with 20 bases in the middle. The germline V gene has CDR1 SGHAT and CDR2 FQNNGV. The CDR3 sequence is 15 residues long. The DNA of the CDR3 is TGTGCCAGCACTTCTCGCACGGGGATATGGACTGAAGCTTTCTTT. Protein sequence: CASTSRTGIWTEAFF.

This clone has more than one count but fewer than ten. Germline and junction disagree at one end, which may indicate a read error. The CDR3 spells CASSIAGAETQYF. The CDR3 DNA is TGTGCCAGCAGTATAGCGGGAGCAGAGACCCAGTACTTC. The genes are TRBV12-3 or TRBV12-4 and TRBJ2-5, with 9 bases fitting TRBD2. The CDR3 spans 13 residues.

The chain uses TRBV19 and TRBJ1-5; D unresolved. This CDR3 contains 16 residues. Between the trimmed V and J ends, which lost 5 bases and 4 bases, there was a span of 18 bases. CDR1 is LNHDA, CDR2 SQIVND, per germline (reference sequence). As DNA, the CDR3 is TGTGCCAGTAGTCCGGAGGCAGCCGAAGGAAATCAGCCCCAGCATTTT. Translated, it gives CASSPEAAEGNQPQHF.

V is TRBV13 and J is TRBJ1-2; possible D gene TRBD1, 5 bases. CDR3 length: 16 amino acids. V was cut by 3 bases and J by 4 bases, with 18 bases left in between. The V gene's germline CDR1 is PRHDT and CDR2 FYEKMQ (reference sequence). The CDR3 DNA reads as TGTGCCAGCAGCTTTTTCGGCCAGGGCGGGGTCTATGGCTACACCTTC. Its protein is CASSFFGQGGVYGYTF.

The chain joins TRBV9 to TRBJ1-3; D remains unclear. The V gene's germline CDR1 is SGDLS and CDR2 YYNGEE. Between the trimmed V and J ends, which lost 4 bases and 7 bases, there was a span of 12 bases. This CDR3 has 13 amino acids. The DNA for the CDR3 is TGTGCCAGCAGCATTGATTTACGGAACACCATATATTTT. Residues: CASSIDLRNTIYF.

This clone was seen once. The CDR3 protein is CASSSTGVDYGYTF. The CDR3 DNA follows: TGCGCCAGCAGCTCAACAGGGGTAGACTATGGCTACACCTTC. The chain is built from TRBV4-1 and TRBJ1-2; 7 positions agree with TRBD1. Germline V lookup: CDR1 MGHRA, CDR2 YSYEKL. V was clipped by 5 bases and J by 3 bases; unmatched bases: 6. CDR3 length: 14 residues.

This clone was seen a single time. Here the CDR3 reads CASLGTSGSHEQFF. The CDR3, as DNA: TGTGCCTCACTAGGGACTAGCGGGAGCCATGAGCAGTTCTTC. The chain uses TRBV10-3 and TRBJ2-1; the match to TRBD2 covers 14 bases. Trimming at V came to 11 bases and at J to 8 bases, leaving 8 bases not matched to a gene. This CDR3 spans 14 amino acids. The V gene's germline CDR1 is ENHRY and CDR2 SYGVKD.

The chain carries TRBV7-9 and TRBJ2-5; 8 bases match TRBD1. This CDR3 comprises 13 residues. With V trimmed by 5 bases and J by 4 bases, 3 bases remained unmatched. Germline assignment: CDR1 SEHNR and CDR2 FQNEAQ (reference sequence). CDR3 coding DNA: TGTGCCAGCAGCGCGACAGGGGCAGAGACCCAGTACTTC. It yields the protein CASSATGAETQYF.

This sequence joins TRBV10-3 and TRBJ1-6, with 8 positions matching TRBD1. After removal of 0 bases from V and 7 bases from J, the junction contained 5 bases not matched to a gene. The CDR3 is 16 residues long. Germline V gene sequence: CDR1 ENHRY, CDR2 SYGVKD. In nucleotides, the CDR3 is TGTGCCATCAGTGAGTCGGGGACAGGCTCAAATTCACCCCTCCACTTT. Protein: CAISESGTGSNSPLHF.

This chain uses TRBV19 with TRBJ2-7; possibly TRBD2 for D (5 bases). Germline lookup yields CDR1 LNHDA and CDR2 SQIVND (reference sequence). The CDR3 runs 14 residues. Trimming removed 10 bases at V and 3 bases at J, with 19 bases between. The CDR3 loop reads CATTRFRLYYEQYV. The CDR3 DNA is TGTGCCACCACCAGATTTAGACTATACTACGAGCAGTACGTC.

CDR3 nucleotide sequence: TGTGCTAGTGTAAAGGCACGGAACACTGAAGCTTTCTTT. This translates into CASVKARNTEAFF. This sequence joins TRBV12-5 and TRBJ1-1; D is ambiguous. The CDR3 spans 13 residues. V dropped 7 bases and J dropped 1 base, with 10 bases sitting between them. From germline, CDR1 is LGHNT and CDR2 FRNRAP.

This clone is a singleton in its sample. The chain carries TRBV19 and TRBJ1-4, with D tentatively TRBD1 (5 bases). This CDR3 is built from 15 residues. Germline-derived CDR1 and CDR2 are LNHDA and SQIVND (reference sequence). Trimming pared 7 bases from V and 0 bases from J, leaving 12 bases between. CDR3 residues: CASTGGLATNEKLFF. The CDR3 coding sequence is TGTGCCAGTACGGGGGGATTGGCAACTAATGAAAAACTGTTTTTT.

J is TRBJ1-2 and V is TRBV6-5; 7 bases match TRBD1. CDR1 and CDR2 (germline): MNHEY, SVGAGI. V shed 0 bases and J 11 bases; nucleotides not matched to a gene: 15. The CDR3 contains 16 residues. CDR3 sequence: CASSYSGGRGYRGYTF. As DNA, the CDR3 is TGTGCCAGCAGTTACTCAGGGGGCAGGGGCTATCGTGGGTACACCTTC.

The rearrangement uses TRBV10-3 and TRBJ1-1; D possibly corresponds to TRBD1 (6 bases). Germline V gene data show CDR1 as ENHRY and CDR2 as SYGVKD. The CDR3 totals 16 residues. V lost 4 bases and J lost 0, with 15 bases in between. CDR3 nucleotides: TGTGCCATCAGTGTGACAGGCATTACTATGAACACTGAAGCTTTCTTT. As protein: CAISVTGITMNTEAFF.

V is TRBV12-2 and J is TRBJ2-2; TRBD2, the table's D call, lacks a check against the DNA. TRBV12-2 is shown as a pseudogene. The length of the CDR3 is 17 residues. Here the CDR3 reads CASRLRSRAGNTGELFF. In nucleotides, the CDR3 is TGTGCAAGTCGCTTAAGGAGCCGAGCGGGGAACACCGGGGAGCTGTTTTTT.

The genes are TRBV5-4 and TRBJ2-3, with 10 bases aligning to TRBD2. The V gene's germline CDR1 is SGHNT and CDR2 YYREEE (reference sequence). V dropped 3 bases and J dropped 6; count of bases not matched to a gene: 10. The CDR3 runs to 16 residues. CDR3 nucleotides: TGTGCCAGCAGCTCCCCTCCGTCAGCGGGAGGGGATACGCAGTATTTT. It translates to CASSSPPSAGGDTQYF.

The rearrangement uses TRBV5-5 and TRBJ1-2; D is perhaps TRBD1 (5 bases). Germline values: CDR1 SGHKS, CDR2 YYEKEE (reference sequence). Between the trimmed V and J ends, which lost 4 bases and 0 bases, there was a span of 13 bases. This CDR3 region has 15 residues. This chain's CDR3 is CASSAGTNANYGYTF. For the CDR3, the DNA is TGTGCCAGCAGCGCGGGGACGAATGCTAACTATGGCTACACCTTC.

The chain has TRBV6-1 and TRBJ1-5; a weak D match, TRBD1 (6 bases). This CDR3 contains 16 residues. Germline V gene sequence: CDR1 MNHNS, CDR2 SASEGT. The V end lost 0 bases, the J end lost 4 bases, and 13 bases lay between the germline ends. CDR3 nucleotide sequence: TGTGCCAGCAGTGAAGCAGTAGGCCAGGGGAATCAGCCCCAGCATTTT. Protein: CASSEAVGQGNQPQHF.

V gene TRBV6-5 combines with J gene TRBJ1-5; D not resolved. CDR3 length: 13 amino acids. V lost 7 bases and J 0 bases, leaving 7 bases between the germline ends. Germline assignment: CDR1 MNHEY and CDR2 SVGAGI. The CDR3 spells CASKTASNQPQHF. In DNA, the CDR3 is TGTGCCAGCAAAACAGCTAGCAATCAGCCCCAGCATTTT.

The gene calls are TRBV11-3 and TRBJ2-7; possible D gene TRBD1, 5 bases. Trimming left V 3 bases short and J 6 bases short, with 27 bases between. The CDR3 is 18 residues long. Germline V gene data show CDR1 as SGHNT and CDR2 as YENEEA. The DNA for the CDR3 is TGTGCCAGCAGCTTTAGGTCTCTGGGTCCGCCGCAGGGTAGCGAGCAGTACTTC. The encoded protein is CASSFRSLGPPQGSEQYF.

This clone was detected only a few times. The gene calls are TRBV7-9 and TRBJ1-6; D might be TRBD1 (5 bases). V was pared by 5 bases and J by 9 bases, with 14 bases between. The CDR3 extends over 14 amino acids. Germline CDR1 and CDR2: SEHNR and FQNEAQ (reference sequence). The CDR3, as DNA: TGTGCCAGCAGCCGGGACGCCGGTGGTTCACCCCTCCACTTT. Its translation is CASSRDAGGSPLHF.

This clone appeared a few times. The rearrangement uses TRBV10-2 and TRBJ1-6; 9 positions agree with TRBD1. CDR3 length equals 15 residues. The germline gives CDR1 WSHSY, CDR2 SAAADI. Trimming removed 5 bases from V and 6 bases from J; junction bases left unmatched: 5. In DNA, the CDR3 is TGCGCCAGCAGTTATCCGGGACAGGGTAATTCACCCCTCCACTTT. This codes for CASSYPGQGNSPLHF.

The chain carries TRBV28 and TRBJ2-7; D is perhaps TRBD1 (6 bases). Trimming took 6 bases from V and 7 from J, leaving 10 bases between them. CDR1 is MDHEN and CDR2 is SYDVKM in the germline V gene. CDR3 length: 11 residues. The DNA of the CDR3 is TGTGCCAGCAGAACAGGGAGTGAGCAGTACGTC. Its protein product is CASRTGSEQYV.

The chain joins TRBV30 to TRBJ1-5; tentatively, D is TRBD1 (6 bases). This CDR3 has 14 residues. The germline V and J ends were trimmed by 0 bases and 4 bases, with 10 bases remaining between them. CDR1 is GTSNPN, CDR2 SVGIG, per germline (reference sequence). In DNA form, the CDR3 reads TGTGCCTGGAGTGTAACCAGGGGAAATCAGCCCCAGCATTTT. Translation gives CAWSVTRGNQPQHF.

This clone showed up just a few times. The chain is built from TRBV2 and TRBJ2-3; D unresolved. Germline assignment: CDR1 SNHLY and CDR2 FYNNEI. Deletions cut 4 bases from V and 0 bases from J, with 11 bases between. This CDR3 is built from 15 residues. The CDR3 is CASSGQKSSTDTQYF. In DNA, the CDR3 is TGTGCCAGCAGTGGCCAGAAAAGTAGCACAGATACGCAGTATTTT.